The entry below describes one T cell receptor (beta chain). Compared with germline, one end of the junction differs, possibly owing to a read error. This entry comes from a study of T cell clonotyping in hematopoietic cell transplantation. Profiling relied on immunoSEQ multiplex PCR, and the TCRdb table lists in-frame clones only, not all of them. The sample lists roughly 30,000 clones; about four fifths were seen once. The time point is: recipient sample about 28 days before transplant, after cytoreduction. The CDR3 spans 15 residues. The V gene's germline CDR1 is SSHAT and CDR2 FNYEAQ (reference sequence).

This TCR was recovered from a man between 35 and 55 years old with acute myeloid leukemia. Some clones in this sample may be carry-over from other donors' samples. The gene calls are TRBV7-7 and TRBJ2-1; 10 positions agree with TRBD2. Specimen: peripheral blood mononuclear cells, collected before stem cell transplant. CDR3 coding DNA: TGTGCTAGCAGCTTAGGGAGCGGGGGGGCTTATGAGCAGTTCTTC. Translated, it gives CASSLGSGGAYEQFF.